This T cell receptor (beta chain) was retrieved from a study of T cell responses to AZD1222 COVID-19 vaccine. V was trimmed by 5 bases and J by 1 base, leaving 9 bases between them. CDR3 length: 14 amino acids. Germline V gene sequence: CDR1 SGHTA, CDR2 FQGTGA. Clones were read by immunoSEQ multiplex PCR, and TCRdb kept only the in-frame ones, dropping some. The sample contains 100,000 or so clones, about 89% of which appear only once. V usage is TRBV7-3 and J usage is TRBJ1-3, with a tentative D call TRBD1 (6 bases). Specimen: peripheral blood, collected on day 0 of AZD1222 vaccination. The sequence derives from an adult in good health. The DNA for the CDR3 is TGTGCCAGCAGCCCCCAGGGGTCTGGAAACACCATATATTTT. Translation: CASSPQGSGNTIYF.